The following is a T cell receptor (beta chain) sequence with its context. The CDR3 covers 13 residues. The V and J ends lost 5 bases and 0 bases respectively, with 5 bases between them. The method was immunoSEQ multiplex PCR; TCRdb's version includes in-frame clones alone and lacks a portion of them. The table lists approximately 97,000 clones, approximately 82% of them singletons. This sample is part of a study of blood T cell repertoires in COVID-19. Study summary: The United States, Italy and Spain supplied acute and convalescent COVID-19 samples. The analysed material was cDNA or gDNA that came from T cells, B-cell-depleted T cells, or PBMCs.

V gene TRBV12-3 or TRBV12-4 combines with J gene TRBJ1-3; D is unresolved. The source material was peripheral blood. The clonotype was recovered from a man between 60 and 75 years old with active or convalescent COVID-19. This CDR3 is CASSLSSGNTIYF. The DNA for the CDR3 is TGTGCCAGCAGTCTCAGCTCTGGAAACACCATATATTTT.